This paragraph reports one T cell receptor (beta chain). Its specificity is unknown. Sequenced by immunoSEQ multiplex PCR; TCRdb stores in-frame clones only, minus some. This table has 45,000 to 60,000 clones, approximately 91% appearing once. The length of the CDR3 is 15 residues. With V trimmed by 2 bases and J by 7 bases, 5 bases remained unmatched. Germline V gives CDR1 SEHNR, CDR2 FQNEAQ (reference sequence). The data are from a study of graft-versus-host responses after intestinal transplantation. Regarding the study as a whole: Recipient marrow held GvH clones, some first seen in ileum or blood.

This clonotype was obtained from a human donor who was the organ donor for an intestinal transplant. This chain joins TRBV7-9 and TRBJ1-4; 9 bases map to TRBD1. The material was unstimulated CD4+ T cells sorted from spleen or lymph node cells, obtained before transplant. DNA of the CDR3: TGTGCCAGCAGCTTATCCGGGACAGGGTTTGAAAAACTGTTTTTT. Translation: CASSLSGTGFEKLFF.